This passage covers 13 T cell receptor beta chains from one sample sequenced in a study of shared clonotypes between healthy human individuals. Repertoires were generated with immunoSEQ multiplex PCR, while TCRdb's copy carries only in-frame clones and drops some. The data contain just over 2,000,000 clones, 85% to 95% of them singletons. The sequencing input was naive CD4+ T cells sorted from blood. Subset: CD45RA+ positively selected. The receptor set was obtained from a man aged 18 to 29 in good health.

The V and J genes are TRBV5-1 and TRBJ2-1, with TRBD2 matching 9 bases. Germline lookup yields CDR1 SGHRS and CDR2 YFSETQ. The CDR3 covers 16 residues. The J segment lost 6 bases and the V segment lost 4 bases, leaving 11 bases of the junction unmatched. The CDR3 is CASSLIPSGVPNEQFF. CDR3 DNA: TGCGCCAGCAGCCTGATTCCTAGCGGGGTCCCCAATGAGCAGTTCTTC.

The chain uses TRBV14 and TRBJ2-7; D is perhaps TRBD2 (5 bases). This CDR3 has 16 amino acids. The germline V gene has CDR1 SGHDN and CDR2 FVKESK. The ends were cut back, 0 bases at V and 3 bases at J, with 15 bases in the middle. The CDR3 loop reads CASSQERNRGHYEQYF. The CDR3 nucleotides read TGTGCCAGCAGCCAAGAAAGAAACCGGGGTCACTACGAGCAGTACTTC.

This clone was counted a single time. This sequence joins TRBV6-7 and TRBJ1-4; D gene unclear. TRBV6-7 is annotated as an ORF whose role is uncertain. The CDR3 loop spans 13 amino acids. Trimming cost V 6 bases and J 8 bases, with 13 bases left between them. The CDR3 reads CASSYTLLEKLFF. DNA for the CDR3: TGTGCCAGCAGCTACACCCTACTGGAAAAACTGTTTTTT.

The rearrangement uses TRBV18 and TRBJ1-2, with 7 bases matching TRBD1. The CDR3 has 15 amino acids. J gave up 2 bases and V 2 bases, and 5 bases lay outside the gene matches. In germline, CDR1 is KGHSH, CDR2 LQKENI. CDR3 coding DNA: TGTGCCAGCTCACCAGGCCGGGACAGCAACTATGGCTACACCTTC. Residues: CASSPGRDSNYGYTF.

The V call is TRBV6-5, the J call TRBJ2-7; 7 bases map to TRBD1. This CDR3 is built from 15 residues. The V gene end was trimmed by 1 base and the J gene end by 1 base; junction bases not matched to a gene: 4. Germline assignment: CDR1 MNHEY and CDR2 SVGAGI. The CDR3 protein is CASSYFTGASYEQYF. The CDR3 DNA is TGTGCCAGCAGTTACTTCACAGGGGCGTCCTACGAGCAGTACTTC.

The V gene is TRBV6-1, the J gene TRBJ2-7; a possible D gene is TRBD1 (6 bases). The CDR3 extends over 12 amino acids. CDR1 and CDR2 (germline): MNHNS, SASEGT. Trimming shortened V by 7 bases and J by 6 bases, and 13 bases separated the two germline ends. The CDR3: CASTPGVAEQYF. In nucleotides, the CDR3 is TGTGCCAGCACGCCAGGGGTGGCCGAGCAGTACTTC.

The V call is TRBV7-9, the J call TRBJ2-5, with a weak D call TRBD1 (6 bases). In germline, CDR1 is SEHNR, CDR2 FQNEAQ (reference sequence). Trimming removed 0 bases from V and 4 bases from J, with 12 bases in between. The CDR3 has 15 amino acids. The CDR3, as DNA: TGTGCCAGCAGCTTAGCGCGCAGGGGAAGAGAGACCCAGTACTTC. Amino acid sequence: CASSLARRGRETQYF.

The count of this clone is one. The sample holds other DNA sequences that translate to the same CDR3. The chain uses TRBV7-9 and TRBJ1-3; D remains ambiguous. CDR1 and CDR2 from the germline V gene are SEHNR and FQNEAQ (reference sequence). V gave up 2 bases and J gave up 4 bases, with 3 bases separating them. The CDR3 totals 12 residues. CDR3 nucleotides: TGTGCCAGCAGCTTATCCGGAAACACCATATATTTT. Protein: CASSLSGNTIYF. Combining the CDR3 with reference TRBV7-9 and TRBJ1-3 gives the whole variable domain DTGVSQNPRHKITKRGQNVTFRCDPISEHNRLYWYRQTLGQGPEFLTYFQNEAQLEKSRLLSDRFSAERPKGSFSTLEIQRTEQGDSAMYLCASSLSGNTIYFGEGSWLTVV.

CDR3 DNA: TGTGCCAGTAGTACCCTCCTTACATCAGGGTACACAGATACGCAGTATTTT. Protein product: CASSTLLTSGYTDTQYF. V gene TRBV19 combines with J gene TRBJ2-3, with D possibly TRBD1 on 5 matching bases. Germline V gene lookup returns CDR1 LNHDA and CDR2 SQIVND (reference sequence). This CDR3 has 17 amino acids. Trimming removed 4 bases from V and 2 bases from J, with 19 bases in between.

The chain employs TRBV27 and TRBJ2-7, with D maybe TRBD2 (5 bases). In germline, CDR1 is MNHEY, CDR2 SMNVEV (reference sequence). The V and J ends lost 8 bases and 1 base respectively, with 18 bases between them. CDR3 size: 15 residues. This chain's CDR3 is CASSGRPGSSYEQYF. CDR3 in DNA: TGTGCCAGCTCCGGTCGACCGGGGTCGTCCTACGAGCAGTACTTC.

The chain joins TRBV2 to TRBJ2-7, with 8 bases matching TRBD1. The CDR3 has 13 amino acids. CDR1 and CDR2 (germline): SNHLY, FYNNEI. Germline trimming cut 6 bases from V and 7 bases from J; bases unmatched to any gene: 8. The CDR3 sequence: CASSSQGAIEQYF. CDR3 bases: TGTGCCAGCAGCAGCCAGGGGGCGATAGAGCAGTACTTC.

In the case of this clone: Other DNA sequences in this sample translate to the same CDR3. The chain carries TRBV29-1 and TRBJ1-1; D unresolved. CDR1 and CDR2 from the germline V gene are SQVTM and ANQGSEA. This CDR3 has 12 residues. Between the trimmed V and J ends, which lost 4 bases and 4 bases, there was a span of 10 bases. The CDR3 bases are TGCAGCGTTGTTGGTTTGGGCACTGAAGCTTTCTTT. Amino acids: CSVVGLGTEAFF.

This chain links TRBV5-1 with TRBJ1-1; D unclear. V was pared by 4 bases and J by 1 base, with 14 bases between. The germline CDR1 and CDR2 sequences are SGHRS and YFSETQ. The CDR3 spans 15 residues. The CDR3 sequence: CASSPQVDKNTEAFF. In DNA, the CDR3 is TGCGCCAGCAGCCCGCAAGTAGACAAGAACACTGAAGCTTTCTTT.